A selection of T cell receptor beta chains follows, all from one sample in a study of blood T cells in healthy people across ages. From the 5' RACE reads, TCRdb called clonotypes with MiXCR, one entry per CDR3 protein. The sample records hundreds of thousands of distinct CDR3 sequences, roughly 48% being singletons. Sequenced sample: blood. The receptors here all came from a man aged 25-45 years in good health. Both conserved end residues are part of each CDR3. D genes are given only for firm matches. Not every row has a clone size; where given, it reads once, few, many or a size class.

cdr3_length	v_call	d_call	clone_size	j_call	cdr3_aa	cdr3_nt
17	TRBV12-3/TRBV12-4	TRBD1	NA	TRBJ2-3	CASSLAGQGAGIDTQYF	TGTGCCAGCAGTTTAGCGGGACAGGGGGCGGGTATAGATACGCAGTATTTT
13	TRBV5-1	NA	NA	TRBJ1-2	CASSLLPEYGYTF	TGCGCCAGCAGCTTGCTGCCAGAATATGGCTACACCTTC
16	TRBV9	NA	NA	TRBJ2-1	CASSALGFSSYNEQFF	TGTGCCAGCAGCGCACTCGGTTTTAGCTCCTACAATGAGCAGTTCTTC
11	TRBV28	TRBD2	few	TRBJ2-7	CASSLRSGVYF	TGTGCCAGCAGTTTACGAAGCGGGGTGTACTTC
14	TRBV28	NA	NA	TRBJ1-1	CASSLTGARAEAFF	TGTGCCAGCAGTTTGACGGGGGCGCGGGCTGAAGCTTTCTTT
12	TRBV20-1	TRBD2	few	TRBJ2-5	CRAGGKQETQYF	TGCAGGGCGGGGGGGAAACAAGAGACCCAGTACTTC
13	TRBV10-3	NA	NA	TRBJ2-7	CAISLEGANEQYF	TGTGCCATCAGTTTGGAGGGGGCAAATGAGCAGTACTTC
13	TRBV5-1	NA	NA	TRBJ2-5	CASSAAAQETQYF	TGCGCCAGCAGCGCGGCAGCCCAAGAGACCCAGTACTTC
15	TRBV4-3	TRBD2	few	TRBJ2-3	CASSQDRRGGAPQYF	TGCGCCAGCAGCCAAGATAGGCGGGGGGGCGCGCCGCAGTATTTT
14	TRBV5-1	TRBD1	NA	TRBJ2-5	CASTPGGPRETQYF	TGCGCCAGCACCCCAGGGGGACCTCGAGAGACCCAGTACTTC
12	TRBV6-2/TRBV6-3	NA	NA	TRBJ2-7	CASSSLKYEQYF	TGTGCCAGCAGTTCCCTGAAATACGAGCAGTACTTC
15	TRBV12-3/TRBV12-4	TRBD2	NA	TRBJ2-3	CASTLSGGVTDVQYF	TGTGCCAGCACCCTCAGCGGGGGGGTCACAGATGTGCAGTATTTT
12	TRBV6-2/TRBV6-3	TRBD1	NA	TRBJ1-1	CASADRVGRAFF	TGTGCCAGCGCGGACAGGGTGGGTAGGGCTTTCTTT
13	TRBV7-2	TRBD1	NA	TRBJ2-7	CASSQNRGHEQYF	TGTGCCAGCAGCCAGAACAGGGGTCACGAGCAGTACTTC
13	TRBV28	NA	NA	TRBJ2-7	CASSLILPDEQYF	TGTGCCAGCAGTTTAATCCTGCCCGACGAGCAGTACTTC
16	TRBV9	TRBD2	few	TRBJ2-7	CASSASGTSPFGEQYF	TGTGCCAGCAGCGCCTCCGGGACTAGTCCTTTTGGGGAGCAGTACTTC
16	TRBV4-2	TRBD2	NA	TRBJ2-5	CASSQVSGGEQETQYF	TGTGCCAGCAGCCAAGTTAGCGGGGGTGAACAAGAGACCCAGTACTTC
14	TRBV5-5	NA	few	TRBJ2-5	CASSLVSLGETQYF	TGTGCCAGCAGCTTGGTGTCCCTCGGGGAGACCCAGTACTTC
13	TRBV20-1	NA	NA	TRBJ2-7	CSAIPPGINEQYF	TGCAGTGCTATCCCCCCGGGGATCAACGAGCAGTACTTC
15	TRBV3-1	TRBD2	few	TRBJ2-7	CASSQDSGRSYEQYF	TGTGCCAGCAGCCAAGATAGCGGGAGATCCTACGAGCAGTACTTC
12	TRBV3-1	NA	few	TRBJ2-7	CASSQLLYEQYF	TGTGCCAGCAGCCAACTCCTATACGAGCAGTACTTC
18	TRBV3-1	NA	once	TRBJ2-1	CASSLPRAFPRTYNEQFF	TGTGCCAGCAGCCTCCCCCGCGCCTTTCCGAGAACTTACAATGAGCAGTTCTTC
16	TRBV6-2/TRBV6-3	TRBD2	NA	TRBJ2-1	CASSQPGLAVYNEQFF	TGTGCCAGCAGTCAACCGGGACTAGCTGTCTACAATGAGCAGTTCTTC
13	TRBV3-1	NA	few	TRBJ2-2	CASSQSNTGELFF	TGTGCCAGCAGCCAAAGTAACACCGGGGAGCTGTTTTTT
17	TRBV11-2	TRBD2	few	TRBJ2-5	CASSLNNGGGVRETQYF	TGTGCCAGCAGCTTAAACAATGGGGGGGGTGTGAGGGAGACCCAGTACTTC
14	TRBV27	TRBD1	few	TRBJ2-1	CASSLIGTDNEQFF	TGTGCCAGCAGTTTAATCGGGACAGACAATGAGCAGTTCTTC
14	TRBV21-1	NA	NA	TRBJ1-2	CASSGGDIKYGYTF	TGTGCCAGCAGCGGGGGGGATATTAAATATGGCTACACCTTC
20	TRBV5-1	NA	NA	TRBJ2-1	CASSLDRGALPLFSYNEQFF	TGCGCCAGCAGCTTGGACCGGGGGGCCCTACCTCTATTCTCCTACAATGAGCAGTTCTTC
14	TRBV7-6	NA	NA	TRBJ1-2	CASSLGVGGDGYTF	TGTGCCAGCAGCTTAGGGGTCGGGGGCGATGGCTACACCTTC
12	TRBV15	NA	NA	TRBJ1-4	CATRGSNEKLFF	TGTGCCACCAGAGGATCTAATGAAAAACTGTTTTTT
11	TRBV27	NA	NA	TRBJ2-4	CASSQGLIQYF	TGTGCCAGCAGTCAGGGACTGATTCAGTACTTC
14	TRBV19	NA	NA	TRBJ2-3	CASSIVDRPDTQYF	TGTGCCAGTAGTATAGTGGACCGTCCGGATACGCAGTATTTT
16	TRBV2	NA	NA	TRBJ2-7	CASSEGRAILIGEQYF	TGTGCCAGCAGTGAAGGGAGGGCCATACTTATTGGCGAGCAGTACTTC
14	TRBV27	NA	many	TRBJ1-2	CASLADLTDYGYTF	TGTGCCAGTCTCGCGGACCTGACAGACTATGGCTACACCTTC
12	TRBV5-5	NA	many	TRBJ1-1	CASSAQGTEAFF	TGTGCCAGCAGCGCCCAGGGCACTGAAGCTTTCTTT
14	TRBV12-3/TRBV12-4	NA	few	TRBJ2-3	CASSFPSAADTQYF	TGTGCCAGCAGTTTCCCTAGCGCCGCAGATACGCAGTATTTT
16	TRBV28	TRBD2	NA	TRBJ2-3	CASSGGTSGVIDTQYF	TGTGCCAGCAGCGGCGGGACTAGCGGGGTTATAGATACGCAGTATTTT
15	TRBV20-1	NA	few	TRBJ1-1	CSATPPGRMNTEAFF	TGCAGTGCTACACCTCCGGGACGGATGAACACTGAAGCTTTCTTT
11	TRBV24-1	NA	NA	TRBJ1-2	CATSQAAVFTF	TGTGCCACCAGCCAGGCGGCGGTCTTCACCTTC
14	TRBV3-1	TRBD1	few	TRBJ1-1	CASSQAGGQTEAFF	TGTGCCAGCAGCCAAGCCGGGGGACAGACTGAAGCTTTCTTT
15	TRBV4-1	NA	few	TRBJ1-2	CASSPRGEGYYGYTF	TGCGCCAGCAGCCCGAGGGGAGAGGGCTACTATGGCTACACCTTC
16	TRBV6-2/TRBV6-3	TRBD2	few	TRBJ2-1	CASRLSSGGGQNEQFF	TGTGCCAGCAGACTTTCCAGCGGGGGGGGGCAGAATGAGCAGTTCTTC
14	TRBV5-6	NA	NA	TRBJ2-4	CASSLYVSGNIQYF	TGTGCCAGCAGCTTGTATGTTAGCGGAAACATCCAGTACTTC
15	TRBV5-6	NA	NA	TRBJ2-3	CASSFGPSSTDTQYF	TGTGCCAGCAGCTTTGGGCCTTCTAGCACAGATACGCAGTATTTT
14	TRBV9	TRBD1	NA	TRBJ1-1	CASSGQGENTEAFF	TGTGCCAGCAGCGGACAGGGAGAGAACACTGAAGCTTTCTTT
16	TRBV3-1	TRBD1	NA	TRBJ2-4	CASSRKTGYAENIQYF	TGTGCCAGCAGCCGCAAGACAGGGTATGCGGAAAACATTCAGTACTTC
13	TRBV25-1	NA	NA	TRBJ2-6	CASLDGGANVLTF	TGTGCCAGCCTTGATGGCGGGGCCAACGTCCTGACTTTC
13	TRBV30	NA	NA	TRBJ2-7	CAWSPRVLDEQYF	TGTGCCTGGAGTCCGAGGGTTCTGGACGAGCAGTACTTC
13	TRBV4-2	NA	NA	TRBJ1-2	CASSQDYIDGYTF	TGTGCCAGCAGCCAAGATTATATAGACGGCTACACCTTC
17	TRBV6-6	NA	NA	TRBJ1-6	CASSYSEFSQIGSPLHF	TGTGCCAGCAGTTACTCAGAATTTAGTCAGATAGGTTCACCCCTCCACTTT
13	TRBV6-1	NA	few	TRBJ1-1	CASSEWGGTEAFF	TGTGCCAGCAGTGAATGGGGTGGGACTGAAGCTTTCTTT